One sample yielded the 13 T cell receptor beta chains listed below, sequenced in a study of T cells after yellow fever vaccination. TCRdb independently ran MiXCR on the 5' RACE reads; one entry per CDR3 protein. The profile covers 300,000 to 350,000 distinct CDR3 sequences, with roughly 4.3% appearing a single time and roughly 19% taken by the ten largest. Sequences were derived from PBMCs, sampled 15 days after the yellow fever booster vaccination. Receptors were obtained from a young man who received the YFV17D yellow fever vaccine.

This sequence joins TRBV7-3 and TRBJ1-2, with D tentatively TRBD1 (5 bases). Germline CDR1 is SGHTA and CDR2 is FQGTGA. The V end was cut by 4 bases, the J end by 5 bases, with 14 bases between. This CDR3 has 14 amino acids. CDR3 coding DNA: TGTGCCAGCAGCTCAGGGATTGGAAAATATGGCTACACCTTC. It encodes CASSSGIGKYGYTF.

This clonotype showed up many times. The chain is built from TRBV30 and TRBJ1-6, with a tentative D call TRBD1 (5 bases). CDR3 length equals 13 residues. V lost 0 bases and J lost 10, with 10 bases in between. Germline V gives CDR1 GTSNPN, CDR2 SVGIG (reference sequence). The CDR3 spells CAWSVQAQSPLHF. In DNA, the CDR3 is TGTGCCTGGAGTGTACAGGCACAGTCACCCCTCCACTTT.

This clonotype was counted only a few times. The chain couples TRBV28 to TRBJ2-5; D might be TRBD2 (7 bases). This CDR3 is built from 12 residues. V was cut by 9 bases and J by 3 bases, with 11 bases left in between. Per the germline V gene, CDR1 is MDHEN and CDR2 is SYDVKM. CDR3 amino acids: CASQGREETQYF. The CDR3 nucleotides read TGTGCCAGTCAGGGGAGGGAAGAGACCCAGTACTTC. Full variable domain (outside the CDR3, taken from reference TRBV28 and TRBJ2-5): DVKVTQSSRYLVKRTGEKVFLECVQDMDHENMFWYRQDPGLGLRLIYFSYDVKMKEKGDIPEGYSVSREKKERFSLILESASTNQTSMYLCASQGREETQYFGPGTRLLVL.

This clonotype showed up just a few times. V usage is TRBV28 and J usage is TRBJ2-3; 7 nucleotides line up with TRBD2. Trimming removed 7 bases from V and 3 bases from J; junction bases left unmatched: 1. Germline CDR1 is MDHEN and CDR2 is SYDVKM. The CDR3 loop spans 12 amino acids. The CDR3 coding sequence is TGTGCCAGCAAGCGGGGTACAGATACGCAGTATTTT. Protein: CASKRGTDTQYF.

This clonotype was counted many times. The chain joins TRBV20-1 to TRBJ2-5; 7 positions match TRBD1. The CDR3 is 15 amino acids. The V gene's germline CDR1 is DFQATT and CDR2 SNEGSKA (reference sequence). Trimming removed 8 bases from V and 0 bases from J; junction bases left unmatched: 12. This chain's CDR3 is CSPARDSWYQETQYF. CDR3 coding DNA: TGCAGTCCAGCCCGGGACAGTTGGTACCAAGAGACCCAGTACTTC.

In this sample, this clonotype turned up many times. This sequence joins TRBV28 and TRBJ2-5; tentative D call: TRBD2 (7 bases). V dropped 3 bases and J dropped 4 bases, with 12 bases sitting between them. The CDR3 spans 14 residues. Per the germline V gene, CDR1 is MDHEN and CDR2 is SYDVKM. CDR3: CASSFVGGPETQYF. The CDR3 DNA reads TGTGCCAGCAGTTTCGTGGGGGGGCCAGAGACCCAGTACTTC.

This clonotype was detected many times. CDR3 DNA sequence: TGTGCCAGCAGCGTTACCGGGGGGGGCTCCTACGAGCAGTACGTC. It codes for CASSVTGGGSYEQYV. This chain links TRBV7-8 with TRBJ2-7; 8 positions agree with TRBD2. CDR3 size: 15 residues. Germline V CDR1 and CDR2: SGHVS, FQNEAQ. Trimming took 5 bases from V and 0 from J; bases not matched to a gene: 6.

Ten or more counts support this clonotype. This chain uses TRBV29-1 with TRBJ2-3, with 8 bases lining up with TRBD1. The CDR3 consists of 13 residues. Per the germline V gene, CDR1 is SQVTM and CDR2 is ANQGSEA. V dropped 6 bases and J dropped 1; count of bases not matched to a gene: 3. The CDR3 protein is CSVGQGGTDTQYF. In DNA form, the CDR3 reads TGCAGCGTCGGACAGGGAGGCACAGATACGCAGTATTTT.

This clonotype was recorded at least ten times. The V call is TRBV7-2, the J call TRBJ2-5, with 12 bases fitting TRBD2. Germline CDR1 SGHTA, CDR2 FQGNSA. The CDR3 spans 18 residues. J was trimmed by 5 bases and V by 1 base; bases with no gene match: 11. The CDR3 DNA follows: TGTGCCAGCAGCTTAGTTAAGGCTAGCGGGGGGGCTGGGGAGACCCAGTACTTC. This codes for CASSLVKASGGAGETQYF.

The rearrangement joins TRBV4-2 to TRBJ2-1, with D perhaps TRBD2 (6 bases). The germline gives CDR1 LGHNA, CDR2 YNFKEQ. Trimming shortened V by 4 bases and J by 0 bases, and 19 bases separated the two germline ends. The CDR3 loop spans 18 amino acids. CDR3 region: CASSRTSASETSYNEQFF. The CDR3 nucleotides are TGTGCCAGCAGCCGGACAAGCGCTAGCGAGACCTCCTACAATGAGCAGTTCTTC.

This chain links TRBV12-2 with TRBJ1-1; TRBD1 is taken as the D call from the table, unchecked against the DNA. TRBV12-2 is recorded as a pseudogene. This CDR3 spans 21 amino acids. The CDR3 DNA reads TGTGCAAGTCGCTTAGAGGGAATCCGGACGGGGTCAGGGAGGATGAACACTGAAGCTTTCTTT. Encoded protein: CASRLEGIRTGSGRMNTEAFF.

This clonotype has a single count. This chain links TRBV28 with TRBJ2-7; D call uncertain. This CDR3 is 11 amino acids long. In germline, CDR1 is MDHEN, CDR2 SYDVKM. The V end was cut by 5 bases, the J end by 3 bases, with 5 bases between. CDR3 bases: TGTGCCAGCAGTGCAGACTACGAGCAGTACGTC. This translates into CASSADYEQYV.

This chain connects TRBV7-9 to TRBJ1-2; D is ambiguous. V gave up 5 bases and J gave up 2 bases, with 9 bases separating them. Germline V gene lookup returns CDR1 SEHNR and CDR2 FQNEAQ (reference sequence). This CDR3 comprises 13 residues. CDR3 in DNA: TGTGCCAGCAGCGTCACAGAGAACTATGGCTACACCTTC. Translating it yields CASSVTENYGYTF.